The rows below give T cell receptor beta chains drawn from one sample of a study of human thymus T cells. Profiled with immunoSEQ multiplex PCR; TCRdb holds only in-frame clones, not every one. The data hold tens of thousands of clones, with about 95% observed a single time. Source material: thymus tissue. These receptors were taken from a girl under three years old with a congenital heart defect but otherwise immunologically healthy. Each CDR3 is given with its conserved first and last residue.

j_call v_call cdr3_aa
TRBJ2-3 TRBV18 CASSYKRDLWTDTQYF
TRBJ1-2 TRBV4-1 CASSQELRGLFSCGYTF
TRBJ2-1 TRBV6-4 CASSIDRELHNEQFF
TRBJ1-5 TRBV30 CAWGGGRSNQPQHF
TRBJ2-1 TRBV4-3 CASSQGGGLGYNEQFF
TRBJ2-2 TRBV5-1 CASSSRLAGSTGELFF
TRBJ1-2 TRBV30 CAWSPQISSVYGYTF
TRBJ1-1 TRBV4-3 CASSLKHRGSRNTEAFF
TRBJ2-1 TRBV5-1 CASSLMGRGGNEQFF
TRBJ2-3 TRBV4-1 CASSRSRSGSRGGDTQYF
TRBJ2-7 TRBV19 CASSDPGQGDYEQYF
TRBJ2-7 TRBV7-8 CASSLGVPAYEQYF
TRBJ1-1 TRBV29-1 CSVEGKGRNTEAFF
TRBJ1-4 TRBV5-1 CASSLLGTNEKLFF
TRBJ2-1 TRBV7-2 CASSQGGLAGVDEQFF
TRBJ2-2 TRBV4-2 CASSQTDTNTGELFF
TRBJ2-5 TRBV27 CASSLDKGQIQETQYF
TRBJ2-3 TRBV4-3 CASSQRSSWAQPTDTQYF
TRBJ1-2 TRBV18 CASSPGTDSYGYTF
TRBJ2-3 TRBV7-9 CASSLSWGRGTDTQYF
TRBJ2-2 TRBV7-2 CASSLGSGGPWNTGELFF
TRBJ2-7 TRBV30 CAWRLRTTYEQYF
TRBJ2-2 TRBV7-2 CASSSPNGQGLAVGELFF
TRBJ1-4 TRBV19 CASSIVPLQASNEKLFF
TRBJ2-2 TRBV7-2 CASSLGSNTGELFF
TRBJ2-5 TRBV2 CASSGDRVAQETQYF
TRBJ2-1 TRBV7-2 CASSLTSGSRYNEQFF
TRBJ2-4 TRBV4-2 CASSQAMVVGTRQGRAKNIQYF
TRBJ1-4 TRBV12-2 CASRLERPRDRREKLFF
TRBJ2-5 TRBV7-9 CASSLVGTGQETQYF
TRBJ2-7 TRBV25-1 CASSELAGGREQYF
TRBJ2-7 TRBV10-3 CAISERRRTGYEQYF